This TCR beta chain was identified during a study of T cell responses to AZD1222 COVID-19 vaccine. Study-wide results and caveats: Sampling captured repertoires only after the peak T cell response. Receipt of two AZD1222 doses was followed by a rise in Spike-specific TCR breadth and depth. Of spike-specific TCRs, nearly half reportedly target regions left unmutated in variants.

A note on this clone: The antigen is not known.

The repertoire was sequenced with immunoSEQ multiplex PCR; TCRdb's copy has only in-frame clones and lacks some. The table records about 14,000 clones, under 90% of them present only once. Combined were second doses at about 4 or about 12 weeks. CDR1 and CDR2 (germline): KGHSH, LQKENI. The V gene lost 0 bases and the J gene lost 2 bases, with 13 bases spanning the gap. CDR3 size: 16 residues. The source is an adult who received the AZD1222 COVID-19 vaccine. J is TRBJ1-1 and V is TRBV18, with D possibly TRBD1 on 6 matching bases. The sequencing used peripheral blood, collected 28 days after the second AZD1222 dose. The CDR3 coding sequence is TGTGCCAGCTCACCACCCTCGACAGGCCCCAACACTGAAGCTTTCTTT. This gives the protein CASSPPSTGPNTEAFF. Variable domain in full (rest from reference TRBV18 and TRBJ1-1): NAGVMQNPRHLVRRRGQEARLRCSPMKGHSHVYWYRQLPEEGLKFMVYLQKENIIDESGMPKERFSAEFPKEGPSILRIQQVVRGDSAAYFCASSPPSTGPNTEAFFGQGTRLTVV.